The next 25 T cell receptor beta chains were all read from a single sample in a study of OX40 agonist ivuxolimab in advanced cancers. Clones were sequenced by immunoSEQ multiplex PCR, and TCRdb holds only the in-frame ones, with some missing. Here the sample spans about 150,000 clones, 90% being singletons. The input for sequencing was CD4+ or CD8+ T cells sorted from blood, taken in a trial of the OX40 agonist ivuxolimab. These receptors were collected from an adult with an advanced solid tumor such as melanoma, head and neck, liver or kidney cancer.

This chain joins TRBV9 and TRBJ1-1; the D gene is possibly TRBD1 (5 bases). The CDR3 spans 16 residues. CDR1 SGDLS and CDR2 YYNGEE come from the germline V gene. Between the trimmed V and J ends, which lost 0 bases and 1 base, there was a span of 13 bases. CDR3 in amino acids: CASSVGGVWGNTEAFF. CDR3 sequence (DNA): TGTGCCAGCAGCGTAGGAGGGGTTTGGGGGAACACTGAAGCTTTCTTT.

The chain is built from TRBV9 and TRBJ2-6; D may be TRBD1 (5 bases). Germline CDR1 and CDR2: SGDLS and YYNGEE. Trimming removed 0 bases from V and 0 bases from J, with 10 bases in between. This CDR3 has 17 amino acids. CDR3 coding DNA: TGTGCCAGCAGCGTAGAGGACACCCGCTCTGGGGCCAACGTCCTGACTTTC. The encoded protein is CASSVEDTRSGANVLTF.

V gene TRBV5-1 combines with J gene TRBJ1-1, with unresolved D. CDR3 length: 14 residues. Germline loops: CDR1 SGHRS, CDR2 YFSETQ. Trimming stripped 3 bases from V and 2 bases from J, with 11 bases between. CDR3 sequence: CASSSVAVNTEAFF. In DNA, the CDR3 is TGCGCCAGCAGCTCTGTAGCAGTAAACACTGAAGCTTTCTTT.

The chain couples TRBV27 to TRBJ1-1, with a tentative D call TRBD1 (5 bases). CDR1 is MNHEY and CDR2 is SMNVEV in the germline V gene (reference sequence). The germline V and J ends were trimmed by 4 bases and 1 base, with 19 bases remaining between them. CDR3 length: 17 amino acids. The CDR3 is CASSSPAPGNKNTEAFF. For the CDR3, the DNA is TGTGCCAGCAGTTCCCCAGCCCCAGGGAATAAGAACACTGAAGCTTTCTTT.

The rearrangement links TRBV7-9 to TRBJ1-1; TRBD1 matches 10 bases. The CDR3 has 14 residues. The germline V gene has CDR1 SEHNR and CDR2 FQNEAQ (reference sequence). V shed 4 bases and J 7 bases; nucleotides not matched to a gene: 6. The CDR3 region is CASSSRQGASEAFF. The CDR3 coding sequence is TGTGCCAGCAGCTCCCGACAGGGGGCCAGTGAAGCTTTCTTT.

The chain recombines TRBV6-5 with TRBJ1-1, with TRBD1 as a possible D gene (5 bases). There are 15 residues in the CDR3. Germline CDR1 MNHEY, CDR2 SVGAGI. Trimming pared 6 bases from V and 4 bases from J, leaving 18 bases between. The CDR3 DNA sequence: TGTGCCAGCAGGTCTGATACAGGCTTCAGCACTGAAGCTTTCTTT. This sequence encodes CASRSDTGFSTEAFF.

The chain is built from TRBV5-1 and TRBJ2-7; 9 nucleotides align to TRBD1. J lost 3 bases, V lost 4 bases, and 8 bases had no gene match. Germline V gene sequence: CDR1 SGHRS, CDR2 YFSETQ. The CDR3 covers 15 residues. CDR3 coding DNA: TGCGCCAGCAGCGGACAGGGGAATTCAGGCTACGAGCAGTACTTC. Translated: CASSGQGNSGYEQYF.

The V and J genes are TRBV5-1 and TRBJ2-5; weak D call: TRBD2 (5 bases). The end of the DNA is better explained by TRBJ2-7, so the J call may be wrong. The CDR3 runs to 14 residues. Per germline, CDR1 SGHRS and CDR2 YFSETQ. The CDR3 DNA reads TGCGCCAGCAGCATGACTACAAACTCCTACGAGCAGTACTTC. Protein: CASSMTTNSYEQYF.

The V call is TRBV19, the J call TRBJ1-5; 9 nucleotides agree with TRBD1. The length of the CDR3 is 15 residues. Germline V gives CDR1 LNHDA, CDR2 SQIVND (reference sequence). After removal of 6 bases from V and 8 bases from J, the junction contained 11 bases not matched to a gene. The CDR3 DNA follows: TGTGCCAGTAGGACTCGGACAGGGGACGGCGAGCCCCAGCATTTT. Translated, it gives CASRTRTGDGEPQHF.

V and J are TRBV14 and TRBJ1-2; no clear D gene. Germline CDR1 reads SGHDN; CDR2 reads FVKESK. CDR3 length equals 13 residues. V gave up 2 bases and J gave up 6 bases, with 10 bases separating them. In DNA form, the CDR3 reads TGTGCCAGCAGCCAATTCCCCAGTGATGGCTACACCTTC. Amino acid sequence: CASSQFPSDGYTF.

J is TRBJ1-1 and V is TRBV5-1, with unresolved D. From germline, CDR1 is SGHRS and CDR2 YFSETQ. This CDR3 has 13 amino acids. V dropped 0 bases and J dropped 4 bases, with 7 bases sitting between them. CDR3 bases: TGCGCCAGCAGCTTGGGGGGTCCCACTGAAGCTTTCTTT. As protein: CASSLGGPTEAFF.

The chain recombines TRBV6-6 with TRBJ2-3; D unclear. Germline V gene sequence: CDR1 MNHNY, CDR2 SVGAGI (reference sequence). The V gene lost 4 bases and the J gene lost 4 bases, with 3 bases spanning the gap. CDR3 length: 11 residues. The DNA of the CDR3 is TGTGCCAGCAGTTTCTCAGATACGCAGTATTTT. This encodes CASSFSDTQYF.

This chain links TRBV2 with TRBJ2-7; 7 positions agree with TRBD1. V shed 1 base and J 0 bases; nucleotides not matched to a gene: 12. CDR1 and CDR2 from the germline V gene are SNHLY and FYNNEI. The CDR3 loop spans 18 amino acids. CDR3 amino acids: CASSEDAGGYDVSYEQYF. CDR3 coding DNA: TGTGCCAGCAGTGAAGATGCAGGGGGTTACGATGTCTCCTACGAGCAGTACTTC. The full variable domain, completed using reference TRBV2 and TRBJ2-7, is EPEVTQTPSHQVTQMGQEVILRCVPISNHLYFYWYRQILGQKVEFLVSFYNNEISEKSEIFDDQFSVERPDGSNFTLKIRSTKLEDSAMYFCASSEDAGGYDVSYEQYFGPGTRLTVT.

This chain connects TRBV6-5 to TRBJ1-5; 7 positions match TRBD1. The ends lost 2 bases at V and 7 bases at J; junction bases unmatched: 5. This CDR3 region has 14 residues. Germline V gene sequence: CDR1 MNHEY, CDR2 SVGAGI. In nucleotides, the CDR3 is TGTGCCAGCAGTTACGGTACAGGGGCCCAGCCCCAGCATTTT. Encoded protein: CASSYGTGAQPQHF.

The chain carries TRBV7-9 and TRBJ2-5; D possibly corresponds to TRBD1 (5 bases). This CDR3 spans 16 amino acids. CDR1 SEHNR and CDR2 FQNEAQ come from the germline V gene (reference sequence). With 5 bases removed from V and 7 bases from J, the gap between germline ends came to 23 bases. The CDR3 DNA reads as TGTGCCAGCAGCGTTCTGACAGCTCCGGGTCTCGGGACCCAGTACTTC. As protein: CASSVLTAPGLGTQYF. The variable domain in full, completed from reference TRBV7-9 and TRBJ2-5, reads DTGVSQNPRHKITKRGQNVTFRCDPISEHNRLYWYRQTLGQGPEFLTYFQNEAQLEKSRLLSDRFSAERPKGSFSTLEIQRTEQGDSAMYLCASSVLTAPGLGTQYFGPGTRLLVL.

The chain joins TRBV18 to TRBJ1-2, with 7 bases aligning to TRBD1. J lost 7 bases, V lost 3 bases, and 8 bases had no gene match. The CDR3 contains 14 residues. CDR1 is KGHSH, CDR2 LQKENI, per germline. CDR3 DNA: TGTGCCAGCTCACCGACAGGGAAAGTAGGTGGCTACACCTTC. Protein product: CASSPTGKVGGYTF.

V gene TRBV27 combines with J gene TRBJ2-7, with unresolved D. Germline V gene sequence: CDR1 MNHEY, CDR2 SMNVEV (reference sequence). The CDR3 runs 14 residues. Deletions cut 1 base from V and 3 bases from J, with 10 bases between. As DNA, the CDR3 is TGTGCCAGCAGTTTATATACGGATTACTACGAGCAGTACTTC. Translated: CASSLYTDYYEQYF.

This clone was seen only once. The chain joins TRBV19 to TRBJ2-1, with 8 bases aligning to TRBD2. The V and J ends lost 0 bases and 1 base, in that order; junction bases with no gene match: 2. The germline V gene encodes CDR1 LNHDA and CDR2 SQIVND (reference sequence). The CDR3 spans 16 residues. The chain's CDR3 is CASSIDRGGSYNEQFF. CDR3 bases: TGTGCCAGTAGTATAGATCGGGGGGGATCCTACAATGAGCAGTTCTTC.

This chain links TRBV28 with TRBJ1-2; TRBD1 is a possible D gene (6 bases). CDR3 length: 15 amino acids. Germline V gene data show CDR1 as MDHEN and CDR2 as SYDVKM. Trimming pared 1 base from V and 3 bases from J, leaving 12 bases between. The CDR3 nucleotides are TGTGCCAGCAGTTTATCTTTCGGGGGGCACTATGGCTACACCTTC. Translating gives CASSLSFGGHYGYTF.

V is TRBV29-1 and J is TRBJ2-7; TRBD1 agrees at 9 bases. V was pared by 6 bases and J by 6 bases, with 9 bases of the junction left unmatched. This CDR3 is built from 13 residues. CDR1 and CDR2 from the germline V gene are SQVTM and ANQGSEA. The CDR3 sequence is CSVSAGQGREQYF. The CDR3 nucleotides read TGCAGCGTGTCGGCGGGACAGGGCCGCGAGCAGTACTTC.

The chain couples TRBV19 to TRBJ2-3; 11 nucleotides align to TRBD2. Losses at the gene ends were 5 bases for V and 0 bases for J; bases not matched to a gene: 10. The CDR3 covers 18 residues. In germline, CDR1 is LNHDA, CDR2 SQIVND (reference sequence). The CDR3: CASSVPGLAEASTDTQYF. In DNA, the CDR3 is TGTGCCAGTAGTGTACCGGGACTAGCGGAGGCTAGCACAGATACGCAGTATTTT.

The chain carries TRBV6-6 and TRBJ1-2, with D uncertain. Trimming removed 2 bases at V and 2 bases at J, with 9 bases between. The CDR3 spans 14 residues. Per germline, CDR1 MNHNY and CDR2 SVGAGI (reference sequence). The CDR3 spells CASSYGQVNYGYTF. Here the CDR3 DNA reads TGTGCCAGCAGTTACGGGCAGGTCAACTATGGCTACACCTTC.

This chain connects TRBV10-3 to TRBJ1-4; TRBD1 might be the D (5 bases). The CDR3 covers 14 residues. Trimming removed 10 bases at V and 0 bases at J, with 12 bases between. CDR1 is ENHRY and CDR2 is SYGVKD in the germline V gene. This CDR3 reads CATGGGATNEKLFF. CDR3 nucleotides: TGTGCCACCGGGGGAGGAGCAACTAATGAAAAACTGTTTTTT.

The chain links TRBV28 to TRBJ2-7; D may match TRBD1 or TRBD2 (6 bases each). The CDR3 contains 14 residues. CDR1 MDHEN and CDR2 SYDVKM come from the germline V gene. The V end was cut by 3 bases, the J end by 2 bases, with 11 bases between. The CDR3 nucleotides read TGTGCCAGCAGTTTTCAAGGGGGGCCCTACGAGCAGTACTTC. Protein sequence: CASSFQGGPYEQYF.

This rearrangement joins TRBV18 to TRBJ1-3, with 8 positions matching TRBD1. Per the germline V gene, CDR1 is KGHSH and CDR2 is LQKENI. This CDR3 is 17 amino acids long. V lost 3 bases to trimming and J lost 0 bases; unmatched junction nucleotides: 7. This chain's CDR3 is CASSPTGQGGSGNTIYF. The DNA for the CDR3 is TGTGCCAGCTCACCCACAGGACAGGGTGGCTCTGGAAACACCATATATTTT.